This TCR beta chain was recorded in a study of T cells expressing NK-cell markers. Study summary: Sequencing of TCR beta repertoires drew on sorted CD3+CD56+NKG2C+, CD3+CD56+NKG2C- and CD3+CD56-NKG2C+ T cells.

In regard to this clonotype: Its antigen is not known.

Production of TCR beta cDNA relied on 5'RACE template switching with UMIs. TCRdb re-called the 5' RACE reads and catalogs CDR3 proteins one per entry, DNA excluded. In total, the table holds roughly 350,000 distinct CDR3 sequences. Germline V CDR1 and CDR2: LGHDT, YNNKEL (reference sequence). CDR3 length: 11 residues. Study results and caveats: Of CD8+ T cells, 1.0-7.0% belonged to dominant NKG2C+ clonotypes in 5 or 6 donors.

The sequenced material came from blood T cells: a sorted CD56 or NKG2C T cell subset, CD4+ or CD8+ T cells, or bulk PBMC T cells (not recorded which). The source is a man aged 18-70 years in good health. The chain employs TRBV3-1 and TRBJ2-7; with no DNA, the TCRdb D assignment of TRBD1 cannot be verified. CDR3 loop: CASGRLHEQYF.